This entry lists 26 T cell receptor beta chains sequenced from one sample in a study of blood T cell repertoires in COVID-19. Some clones are missing from TCRdb's copy, which holds only in-frame ones; the method was immunoSEQ multiplex PCR. The sample carries 100,000 to 150,000 clones, around four fifths recorded once. Sequencing was done on a sample of peripheral blood. These receptors were obtained from a man aged 60-69 years with acute or convalescent COVID-19.

This rearrangement joins TRBV27 to TRBJ2-7; 8 bases fit TRBD2. The CDR3 contains 15 residues. Germline trimming cut 7 bases from V and 2 bases from J; bases unmatched to any gene: 10. CDR1 and CDR2 (germline): MNHEY, SMNVEV (reference sequence). For the CDR3, the DNA is TGTGCCAGCACCCGGGGGGGGGCCCAGACCTACGAGCAGTACTTC. Its translation: CASTRGGAQTYEQYF.

The chain couples TRBV7-6 to TRBJ1-3, with D possibly being TRBD1 (6 bases). The germline V and J ends were trimmed by 5 bases and 1 base, with 9 bases remaining between them. Germline lookup yields CDR1 SGHVS and CDR2 FNYEAQ. This CDR3 comprises 14 residues. CDR3 sequence reads: CASSPRGSGNTIYF. The CDR3 coding sequence is TGTGCCAGCAGCCCCAGGGGTTCTGGAAACACCATATATTTT.

The J gene is TRBJ2-3, the V gene TRBV10-1; TRBD1 matches at 7 bases. V trimming: 6 bases; J trimming: 4 bases; junction bases outside the gene matches: 10. The CDR3 covers 15 residues. CDR1 and CDR2 (germline): WNHNN, SYGVQD (reference sequence). The CDR3: CASSRDRVGADTQYF. In DNA, the CDR3 is TGCGCCAGCAGCCGCGACAGGGTTGGAGCAGATACGCAGTATTTT.

In this sample, this clone turned up once. The rearrangement joins TRBV28 to TRBJ1-6, with TRBD1 identical over 7 bases. The CDR3 has 15 residues. The V gene's germline CDR1 is MDHEN and CDR2 SYDVKM. V dropped 4 bases and J dropped 7; count of bases not matched to a gene: 7. CDR3: CASSSLQGRNSPLHF. The CDR3 DNA follows: TGTGCCAGCAGTTCTCTACAGGGGAGGAATTCACCCCTCCACTTT.

This clone was recorded once. The chain recombines TRBV4-1 with TRBJ1-4; 9 bases are shared with TRBD1. This CDR3 is built from 18 residues. Germline loops: CDR1 MGHRA, CDR2 YSYEKL. V lost 0 bases and J lost 8; bases outside the gene matches: 13. CDR3 loop: CASSQETGQGPWGEKLFF. For the CDR3, the DNA is TGCGCCAGCAGCCAAGAGACGGGACAGGGCCCTTGGGGCGAAAAACTGTTTTTT.

This clone was observed a single time. This rearrangement joins TRBV28 to TRBJ2-3; TRBD2 matches 10 bases. From germline, CDR1 is MDHEN and CDR2 SYDVKM. The CDR3 is 15 residues long. With V trimmed by 5 bases and J by 1 base, 3 bases remained unmatched. CDR3 amino acids: CASSDLAGGTDTQYF. The CDR3 DNA follows: TGTGCCAGCAGTGACCTAGCGGGAGGCACAGATACGCAGTATTTT.

This clone was seen more than once but under ten times. V usage is TRBV27 and J usage is TRBJ1-6; D might be TRBD1 (6 bases). The CDR3 consists of 17 residues. Between the trimmed V and J ends, which lost 1 base and 4 bases, there was a span of 14 bases. From germline, CDR1 is MNHEY and CDR2 SMNVEV (reference sequence). The CDR3 region has the DNA TGTGCCAGCAGTTTATGGGAGGGAGGGGGGTATAATTCACCCCTCCACTTT. It translates to CASSLWEGGGYNSPLHF.

The chain links TRBV5-4 to TRBJ2-5; D gene ambiguous. The CDR3 is 14 residues long. Trimming cost V 0 bases and J 5 bases, with 11 bases left between them. Germline V lookup: CDR1 SGHNT, CDR2 YYREEE (reference sequence). The chain's CDR3 is CASSLVAAGETQYF. The CDR3 DNA reads as TGTGCCAGCAGCTTGGTGGCGGCTGGTGAGACCCAGTACTTC.

V gene TRBV5-1 combines with J gene TRBJ1-1, with 7 bases lining up with TRBD1. CDR1 and CDR2 (germline): SGHRS, YFSETQ. The CDR3 is made up of 18 amino acids. The V segment lost 4 bases and the J segment 1 base; nucleotides outside the gene matches: 16. DNA for the CDR3: TGCGCCAGCAGCCGACAGACAGGGATCCTTGAGGGGAACACTGAAGCTTTCTTT. Residues: CASSRQTGILEGNTEAFF.

The chain links TRBV5-8 to TRBJ1-1; perhaps TRBD1 as D (5 bases). The CDR3 sequence is 14 residues long. Per the germline V gene, CDR1 is SGHTS and CDR2 is YDEGEE. The V gene lost 0 bases and the J gene lost 3 bases, with 9 bases spanning the gap. Here the CDR3 DNA reads TGTGCCAGCAGCTTGGGAAGGGGTGACACTGAAGCTTTCTTT. Its protein is CASSLGRGDTEAFF.

The V gene is TRBV2, the J gene TRBJ1-4; 9 bases fit TRBD1. The CDR3 extends over 14 amino acids. Germline V gives CDR1 SNHLY, CDR2 FYNNEI. V shed 6 bases and J 2 bases; nucleotides not matched to a gene: 1. Here the CDR3 reads CASRGTGTNEKLFF. The DNA for the CDR3 is TGTGCCAGCAGGGGGACAGGGACTAATGAAAAACTGTTTTTT. The full variable domain, in which reference TRBV2 and TRBJ1-4 provide the parts outside the CDR3, is EPEVTQTPSHQVTQMGQEVILRCVPISNHLYFYWYRQILGQKVEFLVSFYNNEISEKSEIFDDQFSVERPDGSNFTLKIRSTKLEDSAMYFCASRGTGTNEKLFFGSGTQLSVL.

The V call is TRBV11-2, the J call TRBJ1-6, with TRBD1 matching 9 bases. The V segment lost 1 base and the J segment 0 bases; nucleotides outside the gene matches: 1. The CDR3 has 17 residues. Germline CDR1 and CDR2: SGHAT and FQNNGV. CDR3 coding DNA: TGTGCCAGCAGCTTAGGGGGACAGGGCTCCTATAATTCACCCCTCCACTTT. This translates into CASSLGGQGSYNSPLHF.

This clone was counted a single time. The J gene is TRBJ1-2, the V gene TRBV6-5, with unresolved D. V was shortened by 4 bases and J by 0 bases, with 12 bases between the two germline ends. CDR1 is MNHEY, CDR2 SVGAGI, per germline. This CDR3 is built from 15 residues. The CDR3 reads CASSSPNIANYGYTF. The CDR3 DNA reads TGTGCCAGCAGTTCCCCGAATATAGCTAACTATGGCTACACCTTC.

The chain employs TRBV19 and TRBJ2-7, with 7 bases identical to TRBD1. After removal of 7 bases from V and 2 bases from J, the junction contained 5 bases not matched to a gene. CDR3 length: 13 amino acids. Germline CDR1 and CDR2: LNHDA and SQIVND (reference sequence). The CDR3 nucleotides are TGTGCCAGTATAGGGCAGGGGGCCTACGAGCAGTACTTC. Its protein is CASIGQGAYEQYF.

This clone has only one observation. V is TRBV3-1 (or the pseudogene TRBV3-2) and J is TRBJ1-2; D perhaps matches TRBD1 (5 bases). CDR3 length equals 13 residues. Germline-derived CDR1 and CDR2 are LGHDT and YNNKEL (reference sequence). Trimming cost V 3 bases and J 8 bases, with 13 bases left between them. This CDR3 is CASSQDKVWGYTF. The CDR3 DNA follows: TGTGCCAGCAGCCAGGACAAGGTCTGGGGCTACACCTTC.

The count of this clone is one. The chain combines TRBV4-2 with TRBJ2-1, with D perhaps TRBD2 (6 bases). The CDR3 contains 16 residues. The germline gives CDR1 LGHNA, CDR2 YNFKEQ. The germline V and J ends were trimmed by 1 base and 8 bases, with 18 bases remaining between them. The CDR3, as DNA: TGTGCCAGCAGCCAAGGGTTGGACGGGAGTAGCGATGAGCAGTTCTTC. This gives the protein CASSQGLDGSSDEQFF.

The rearrangement links TRBV15 to TRBJ1-3, with D unclear. Looked up from germline, CDR1 is LNHNV and CDR2 is YYDKDF (reference sequence). This CDR3 contains 12 residues. Trimming took off 7 bases at V and 0 bases at J, with 4 bases between the two ends. The DNA of the CDR3 is TGTGCCACCACAGACTCTGGAAACACCATATATTTT. Translated: CATTDSGNTIYF.

V is TRBV9 and J is TRBJ2-2, with D possibly TRBD1 on 6 matching bases. V lost 5 bases to trimming and J lost 6 bases, with 8 bases between them. CDR1 is SGDLS, CDR2 YYNGEE, per germline. The CDR3 sequence is 12 residues long. The CDR3 DNA is TGTGCCAGCAGGGGGACATCCGGGGAGCTGTTTTTT. Protein sequence: CASRGTSGELFF. Drawing the rest from reference TRBV9 and TRBJ2-2, the complete variable domain is DSGVTQTPKHLITATGQRVTLRCSPRSGDLSVYWYQQSLDQGLQFLIQYYNGEERAKGNILERFSAQQFPDLHSELNLSSLELGDSALYFCASRGTSGELFFGEGSRLTVL.

This chain links TRBV7-8 with TRBJ2-7, with D perhaps matching TRBD2 (5 bases). Per the germline V gene, CDR1 is SGHVS and CDR2 is FQNEAQ. V lost 3 bases and J lost 0, with 15 bases in between. The CDR3 totals 16 residues. CDR3 sequence: CASSLDLSGLSYEQYF. DNA of the CDR3: TGTGCCAGCAGCTTGGACTTGAGCGGCCTCTCCTACGAGCAGTACTTC.

This chain connects TRBV9 to TRBJ1-4; 9 bases are a match to TRBD1. V shed 0 bases and J 3 bases; nucleotides not matched to a gene: 6. The CDR3 covers 17 residues. CDR1 and CDR2 from the germline V gene are SGDLS and YYNGEE. CDR3 DNA: TGTGCCAGCAGCGTAGCTACAGGGGGCGCGGCTAATGAAAAACTGTTTTTT. Its translation: CASSVATGGAANEKLFF.

This clone was seen only once. The chain combines TRBV28 with TRBJ1-1; TRBD1 aligns across 11 bases. Germline loops: CDR1 MDHEN, CDR2 SYDVKM. The trim removed 5 bases at V and 10 bases at J, leaving 12 bases unmatched. CDR3 length: 15 amino acids. In DNA, the CDR3 is TGTGCCAGCAGTATAACCCGGGACAGGGGGACGGGAGCTTTCTTT. Protein sequence: CASSITRDRGTGAFF.

The chain uses TRBV7-9 and TRBJ1-2; TRBD1 aligns across 11 bases. V was pared by 5 bases and J by 12 bases, with 14 bases of the junction left unmatched. The CDR3 extends over 15 amino acids. Per germline, CDR1 SEHNR and CDR2 FQNEAQ (reference sequence). Here the CDR3 reads CASSRSPAEDRGHTF. CDR3 nucleotides: TGTGCCAGCAGCCGCTCTCCCGCCGAGGACAGGGGGCACACCTTC.

The chain joins TRBV27 to TRBJ1-2; D perhaps matches TRBD1 (6 bases). The germline V gene has CDR1 MNHEY and CDR2 SMNVEV (reference sequence). The CDR3 totals 13 residues. With 8 bases removed from V and 9 bases from J, the gap between germline ends came to 19 bases. CDR3 nucleotides: TGTGCCAGCGAAAACCGGGACAAGTCCTGCTACACCTTC. This sequence encodes CASENRDKSCYTF.

The chain employs TRBV27 and TRBJ2-7, with 10 nucleotides matching TRBD1. Trimming cost V 5 bases and J 9 bases; bases outside gene matches: 13. This CDR3 contains 15 residues. CDR1 and CDR2 from the germline V gene are MNHEY and SMNVEV (reference sequence). The CDR3 loop is CASSLSGQGRYGQYF. The CDR3 DNA reads TGTGCCAGCAGTCTCTCGGGACAGGGGCGCTATGGGCAGTACTTC.

The chain recombines TRBV19 with TRBJ1-5; 9 nucleotides line up with TRBD1. In germline, CDR1 is LNHDA, CDR2 SQIVND (reference sequence). This CDR3 spans 16 amino acids. The V and J ends lost 5 bases and 1 base, in that order; junction bases with no gene match: 6. CDR3 sequence reads: CASSQGQGWSNQPQHF. The CDR3 region has the DNA TGTGCCAGTAGTCAGGGACAGGGTTGGAGCAATCAGCCCCAGCATTTT.

The chain joins TRBV6-6 to TRBJ2-5; 8 bases line up with TRBD1. Germline V gene sequence: CDR1 MNHNY, CDR2 SVGAGI (reference sequence). The CDR3 consists of 12 residues. CDR3 protein: CAAGQVQETQYF. Here the CDR3 DNA reads TGTGCTGCGGGACAGGTCCAAGAGACCCAGTACTTC.